The T cell receptor (beta chain) under discussion was sequenced for a study of CD8+ T cells in alopecia areata. Overall study: For treated patients, severity scores reflected the percentage of scalp area affected. Whole-study findings and limits: On tofacitinib, scalp clonality and expanded CD8+ clones among top 100 fell significantly.

Germline V gene data show CDR1 as SGHAT and CDR2 as FQNNGV. Trimming took off 4 bases at V and 7 bases at J, with 10 bases between the two ends. The CDR3 has 13 amino acids. After isolation, RNA underwent reverse transcription to generate cDNA as the sequencing template. Produced via immunoSEQ multiplex PCR; TCRdb's table is partial and in-frame only. The data contain 160,000 or so clones, 50% to 75% of them singletons. On this clone: Its specificity is unknown.

Described treatment: oral pan-JAK inhibitor, 5-10 mg twice daily. Researchers took lesional scalp punch biopsies and peripheral blood from people who were alopecia areata patients. The source is a human donor with alopecia areata. This specimen consisted of CD4+ T cells sorted from blood, obtained at approximately week 56, from a patient treated with tofacitinib. The chain combines TRBV11-2 with TRBJ2-2, with D possibly TRBD1 on 6 matching bases. CDR3 sequence: CASSSSGVGELFF. The CDR3 DNA follows: TGTGCCAGCAGCTCCTCAGGGGTCGGGGAGCTGTTTTTT.